The 26 T cell receptor beta chains in this list originate from one sample, sequenced in a study of graft-versus-host responses after intestinal transplantation. Here immunoSEQ multiplex PCR was the method, and the copy in TCRdb shows in-frame clones only, minus some. The sample contains 20,000 to 25,000 clones, about half of which appear only once. Sequences were derived from alloreactive CD4+ T cells from a mixed lymphocyte reaction culture, sampled before intestinal transplant. Indicated subset: CFSE-low proliferating T cells sorted from roughly six-day pre-transplant mixed lymphocyte reaction (GvH or HvG direction). Every receptor here comes from a human patient who received an intestinal transplant.

The chain recombines TRBV19 with TRBJ1-2; tentatively, D is TRBD1 (5 bases). CDR3 size: 12 residues. Trimming removed 8 bases at V and 2 bases at J, with 9 bases between. The germline V gene has CDR1 LNHDA and CDR2 SQIVND (reference sequence). CDR3 residues: CASHTGNYGYTF. The CDR3 bases are TGTGCCAGTCACACAGGCAACTATGGCTACACCTTC.

The rearrangement joins TRBV18 to TRBJ1-1, with D tentatively TRBD1 (5 bases). V lost 1 base and J lost 5, with 8 bases in between. Germline CDR1 KGHSH, CDR2 LQKENI. The CDR3 is 13 residues long. The CDR3 coding sequence is TGTGCCAGCTCACCACAGGGGTATACTGAAGCTTTCTTT. Translated, it gives CASSPQGYTEAFF.

This chain connects TRBV19 to TRBJ2-5, with TRBD1 identical over 8 bases. With V trimmed by 5 bases and J by 5 bases, 10 bases remained unmatched. Germline CDR1 LNHDA, CDR2 SQIVND (reference sequence). CDR3 length: 15 residues. The CDR3 nucleotides are TGTGCCAGTAGTGCAAACGGACAGGGCCGGGAGACCCAGTACTTC. Its protein is CASSANGQGRETQYF. The full variable domain, its missing parts supplied by reference TRBV19 and TRBJ2-5, is DGGITQSPKYLFRKEGQNVTLSCEQNLNHDAMYWYRQDPGQGLRLIYYSQIVNDFQKGDIAEGYSVSREKKESFPLTVTSAQKNPTAFYLCASSANGQGRETQYFGPGTRLLVL.

The chain employs TRBV7-2 and TRBJ2-1; 8 bases are a match to TRBD2. J lost 13 bases, V lost 3 bases, and 8 bases had no gene match. CDR3 length: 13 residues. The germline CDR1 and CDR2 sequences are SGHTA and FQGNSA. The CDR3 spells CASSFPGLEIQFF. CDR3 DNA: TGTGCCAGCAGCTTTCCGGGACTAGAGATCCAGTTCTTC.

The rearrangement links TRBV11-1 to TRBJ2-1; perhaps TRBD1 as D (7 bases). Germline V lookup: CDR1 SGHAT, CDR2 FQDESV (reference sequence). V shed 5 bases and J shed 0 bases, with 11 bases lying between them. The CDR3 is 15 residues long. For the CDR3, the DNA is TGTGCCAGCAGCCCTCAGGGGGGCTCCTACAATGAGCAGTTCTTC. Its translation: CASSPQGGSYNEQFF. The full variable domain, in which reference TRBV11-1 and TRBJ2-1 provide the parts outside the CDR3, is EAEVAQSPRYKITEKSQAVAFWCDPISGHATLYWYRQILGQGPELLVQFQDESVVDDSQLPKDRFSAERLKGVDSTLKIQPAELGDSAMYLCASSPQGGSYNEQFFGPGTRLTVL.

The V and J genes are TRBV18 and TRBJ1-1; TRBD1 aligns across 9 bases. This CDR3 comprises 16 residues. Trimming cost V 3 bases and J 4 bases; bases outside gene matches: 9. The germline CDR1 and CDR2 sequences are KGHSH and LQKENI. The CDR3 DNA follows: TGTGCCAGCTCACCGTTGGGGACAGGGACCATCACTGAAGCTTTCTTT. It yields the protein CASSPLGTGTITEAFF.

CDR3 nucleotides: TGTGCCATCAGCCCGTCGTTGCCGACAAAAAATGAAAAACTGTTTTTT. It translates to CAISPSLPTKNEKLFF. The chain carries TRBV10-3 and TRBJ1-4; D is ambiguous. The CDR3 spans 16 residues. The V end lost 6 bases, the J end lost 5 bases, and 19 bases lay between the germline ends. Germline V gives CDR1 ENHRY, CDR2 SYGVKD.

This chain joins TRBV5-4 and TRBJ2-5; D is undetermined. The germline V and J ends were trimmed by 4 bases and 3 bases, with 10 bases remaining between them. Per the germline V gene, CDR1 is SGHNT and CDR2 is YYREEE (reference sequence). The CDR3 consists of 13 residues. Written as DNA, the CDR3 is TGTGCCAGCAGCCATCCAGATAAAGAGACCCAGTACTTC. Its translation: CASSHPDKETQYF.

This rearrangement joins TRBV2 to TRBJ2-3; 7 bases are a match to TRBD1. Germline assignment: CDR1 SNHLY and CDR2 FYNNEI. J gave up 3 bases and V 5 bases, and 11 bases lay outside the gene matches. The CDR3 consists of 16 residues. CDR3 DNA: TGTGCCAGCAGTCGAAATAGACAGGGACAAACAGATACGCAGTATTTT. Translated: CASSRNRQGQTDTQYF.

V usage is TRBV9 and J usage is TRBJ2-7; TRBD2 might be the D (6 bases). V shed 4 bases and J shed 3 bases, with 14 bases lying between them. Germline CDR1 SGDLS, CDR2 YYNGEE. The CDR3 length is 14 residues. In nucleotides, the CDR3 is TGTGCCAGCAGCCCTCTGGGGGGTATCTACGAGCAGTACTTC. Protein: CASSPLGGIYEQYF.

This chain joins TRBV6-4 and TRBJ1-1; D is perhaps TRBD1 (5 bases). V dropped 2 bases and J dropped 4 bases, with 20 bases sitting between them. Germline-derived CDR1 and CDR2 are MRHNA and SNTAGT. There are 17 residues in the CDR3. The CDR3 sequence: CASSDLHRIGGVTEAFF. CDR3 coding DNA: TGTGCCAGCAGTGACCTACACAGGATTGGGGGGGTCACTGAAGCTTTCTTT.

This clone is a singleton in its sample. The V and J genes are TRBV18 and TRBJ1-1; D is uncertain. The CDR3 extends over 13 amino acids. The germline V and J ends were trimmed by 5 bases and 0 bases, with 7 bases remaining between them. CDR1 is KGHSH, CDR2 LQKENI, per germline. The CDR3: CASSNTVNTEAFF. The DNA of the CDR3 is TGTGCCAGCTCAAACACAGTGAACACTGAAGCTTTCTTT.

A few counts support this clone. The gene calls are TRBV6-1 and TRBJ2-7; D call uncertain. The CDR3 contains 13 residues. Trimming took 10 bases from V and 2 from J, leaving 15 bases between them. Germline V lookup: CDR1 MNHNS, CDR2 SASEGT. The CDR3, as DNA: TGTGCCACCACACTACATTCACCCTACGAGCAGTACTTC. This encodes CATTLHSPYEQYF.

J is TRBJ1-1 and V is TRBV7-9; no reliable D call. The CDR3 length is 10 residues. Germline V lookup: CDR1 SEHNR, CDR2 FQNEAQ (reference sequence). V shed 5 bases and J shed 6 bases, with 4 bases lying between them. CDR3 DNA sequence: TGTGCCAGCAGCGTATCTGAAGCTTTCTTT. This sequence encodes CASSVSEAFF.

The V call is TRBV9, the J call TRBJ2-1; tentative D call: TRBD2 (5 bases). The CDR3 runs to 16 residues. The V and J ends lost 4 bases and 6 bases respectively, with 20 bases between them. Per germline, CDR1 SGDLS and CDR2 YYNGEE. DNA for the CDR3: TGTGCCAGCAGCCCCACTAGGCTCCCGATCTTCAATGAGCAGTTCTTC. Translating gives CASSPTRLPIFNEQFF.

The rearrangement uses TRBV29-1 and TRBJ2-5, with 9 bases lining up with TRBD1. The CDR3 consists of 16 residues. After removal of 0 bases from V and 4 bases from J, the junction contained 9 bases not matched to a gene. The germline V gene encodes CDR1 SQVTM and CDR2 ANQGSEA. CDR3 sequence reads: CSVEDGSGTGRETQYF. DNA of the CDR3: TGCAGCGTTGAAGATGGGTCCGGGACAGGGAGAGAGACCCAGTACTTC.

The gene calls are TRBV15 and TRBJ1-2, with 7 positions matching TRBD1. Unmatched junction bases numbered 9, after V lost 3 bases and J lost 8 bases. Looked up from germline, CDR1 is LNHNV and CDR2 is YYDKDF (reference sequence). The CDR3 runs 14 residues. The CDR3 nucleotides are TGTGCCACCAGCAGGACCAACAGGGGCTGGGGCTACACCTTC. Its protein product is CATSRTNRGWGYTF.

V usage is TRBV5-5 and J usage is TRBJ2-2; TRBD1 matches at 10 bases. Losses at the gene ends were 4 bases for V and 7 bases for J; bases not matched to a gene: 10. The CDR3 extends over 16 amino acids. Germline V gives CDR1 SGHKS, CDR2 YYEKEE (reference sequence). CDR3 sequence (DNA): TGTGCCAGCAGCCAAAACCCGGGACAGGGGATCGGGGAGCTGTTTTTT. Translated, it gives CASSQNPGQGIGELFF. The complete variable domain, with remaining parts taken from reference TRBV5-5 and TRBJ2-2, reads DAGVTQSPTHLIKTRGQQVTLRCSPISGHKSVSWYQQVLGQGPQFIFQYYEKEERGRGNFPDRFSARQFPNYSSELNVNALLLGDSALYLCASSQNPGQGIGELFFGEGSRLTVL.

V and J are TRBV7-8 and TRBJ2-5, with TRBD1 matching over 8 bases. The germline V gene has CDR1 SGHVS and CDR2 FQNEAQ. J was trimmed by 2 bases and V by 1 base; bases with no gene match: 3. The length of the CDR3 is 15 residues. CDR3 coding DNA: TGTGCCAGCAGCTTAGGCAGGGGGCGTCAAGAGACCCAGTACTTC. Amino acid sequence: CASSLGRGRQETQYF.

The chain has TRBV5-5 and TRBJ2-1, with 8 bases fitting TRBD2. The CDR3 extends over 15 amino acids. The V and J ends lost 5 bases and 2 bases, in that order; junction bases with no gene match: 6. CDR1 SGHKS and CDR2 YYEKEE come from the germline V gene (reference sequence). The CDR3 region has the DNA TGTGCCAGCAGACTTAGCGGGGCCGCCTACAATGAGCAGTTCTTC. This encodes CASRLSGAAYNEQFF.

This clone was seen more than once but under ten times. J is TRBJ2-3 and V is TRBV5-4, with a weak D call TRBD2 (7 bases). Germline lookup yields CDR1 SGHNT and CDR2 YYREEE (reference sequence). V dropped 0 bases and J dropped 3 bases, with 14 bases sitting between them. CDR3 length: 16 residues. CDR3 loop: CASSLAGGPLTDTQYF. For the CDR3, the DNA is TGTGCCAGCAGCTTGGCCGGGGGGCCCTTAACAGATACGCAGTATTTT.

This clone occurred a few times. This sequence joins TRBV7-2 and TRBJ2-7, with D tentatively TRBD2 (5 bases). The CDR3 loop spans 15 amino acids. The ends were cut back, 5 bases at V and 3 bases at J, with 17 bases in the middle. In germline, CDR1 is SGHTA, CDR2 FQGNSA. The CDR3 reads CASSPRQRLGYEQYF. The CDR3 nucleotides read TGTGCCAGCAGCCCCCGGCAGCGGTTGGGCTACGAGCAGTACTTC.

The chain links TRBV11-2 to TRBJ1-2, with D uncertain. Germline loops: CDR1 SGHAT, CDR2 FQNNGV. The V end lost 5 bases, the J end lost 0 bases, and 10 bases lay between the germline ends. CDR3 length equals 14 residues. CDR3: CASSPAVANYGYTF. The CDR3 nucleotides are TGTGCCAGCAGCCCGGCGGTAGCTAACTATGGCTACACCTTC.

This clone was counted only a few times. The rearrangement links TRBV5-1 to TRBJ1-4, with D hard to call. The CDR3 is made up of 14 amino acids. With 1 base removed from V and 0 bases from J, the gap between germline ends came to 4 bases. Germline-derived CDR1 and CDR2 are SGHRS and YFSETQ. CDR3 sequence (DNA): TGCGCCAGCAGCTTGACAGCAACTAATGAAAAACTGTTTTTT. Protein: CASSLTATNEKLFF.

This chain links TRBV11-2 with TRBJ2-5; TRBD1 matches at 7 bases. The CDR3 loop spans 14 amino acids. The V segment lost 5 bases and the J segment 4 bases; nucleotides outside the gene matches: 7. Germline-derived CDR1 and CDR2 are SGHAT and FQNNGV. CDR3: CASSPTGNRETQYF. CDR3 in DNA: TGTGCCAGCAGCCCGACAGGGAACCGAGAGACCCAGTACTTC. Full variable domain (missing parts from reference TRBV11-2 and TRBJ2-5): EAGVAQSPRYKIIEKRQSVAFWCNPISGHATLYWYQQILGQGPKLLIQFQNNGVVDDSQLPKDRFSAERLKGVDSTLKIQPAKLEDSAVYLCASSPTGNRETQYFGPGTRLLVL.

This chain uses TRBV6-5 with TRBJ1-2; D is uncertain. The CDR3 spans 13 residues. V shed 2 bases and J shed 8 bases, with 12 bases lying between them. The germline CDR1 and CDR2 sequences are MNHEY and SVGAGI. CDR3 protein: CASSYGEGHGYTF. CDR3 in DNA: TGTGCCAGCAGTTACGGGGAGGGTCACGGCTACACCTTC.